This T cell receptor beta chain was recorded in a study of cytomegalovirus exposure and HLA in healthy donors. Whole-study findings and limits: Three chains tied to CMV proved CMV antigen-specific in vitro.

After removal of 8 bases from V and 0 bases from J, the junction contained 8 bases not matched to a gene. The CDR3 is 17 amino acids. CDR1 MDHEN and CDR2 SYDVKM come from the germline V gene. As regards this clone: The antigen is not known.

Assay used: immunoSEQ multiplex PCR; TCRdb lists only in-frame clones, some missing. Of approximately 130,000 clones in the sample, 80% to 90% were seen once. Separate from the roughly 670-subject first cohort, the approximately 120-subject validation cohort was the one that the donors belonged to. The sequence came from a woman in her late teens or twenties in good health and CMV-seronegative. Sequences were obtained from PBMCs. The V and J genes are TRBV28 and TRBJ1-5; 12 bases align to TRBD1. CDR3 protein: CASESGQGATSNQPQHF. CDR3 bases: TGTGCCAGCGAATCGGGACAGGGGGCGACTAGCAATCAGCCCCAGCATTTT.